This TCR beta chain was captured in a study of blood T cell repertoires in COVID-19. In the study overall: In each case, the material was cDNA or gDNA derived from T cells, B-cell-depleted T cells, or PBMCs.

Per the original methods: Amplification of reference gene primers provided the estimated nucleated cell counts. Assay: immunoSEQ multiplex PCR; the TCRdb copy retains only in-frame clones and omits some. The V and J calls and the clone size are those of that table, but D and trimming were determined from the DNA. The table lists 150,000 or so clones, roughly four fifths of them singletons, with more than 3.5% in the top ten. The CDR3 has 15 amino acids. The V end was cut by 4 bases, the J end by 0 bases, with 9 bases between. Germline V gene lookup returns CDR1 KGHSH and CDR2 LQKENI. Material: peripheral blood. This rearrangement joins TRBV18 to TRBJ1-4, with TRBD1 as a possible D gene (5 bases). The origin of this receptor is a woman at least 80 years old with active or convalescent COVID-19. This CDR3 reads CASSQQVSTNEKLFF. CDR3 DNA: TGTGCCAGCTCACAACAGGTGTCAACTAATGAAAAACTGTTTTTT. Based on the CDR3 plus reference TRBV18 and TRBJ1-4, the full variable domain is NAGVMQNPRHLVRRRGQEARLRCSPMKGHSHVYWYRQLPEEGLKFMVYLQKENIIDESGMPKERFSAEFPKEGPSILRIQQVVRGDSAAYFCASSQQVSTNEKLFFGSGTQLSVL.